A single sample gave rise to the 2 T cell receptor beta chains below, sequenced in a study of Ad26.COV2.S vaccination and SARS-CoV-2 variants. Treatment indicated: around 19 received Ad26.COV2.S at low or high dose, single or two shots; roughly 5 received placebo; per-sample allocation not given. Day 63 following the first vaccine or placebo injection was when the samples were taken. Measured with immunoSEQ multiplex PCR; TCRdb has only the in-frame clones, and not every one. The repertoire holds 400,000 to 500,000 clones, with more than 75% as singletons. Sequencing used peripheral blood, obtained in a trial of Ad26.COV2.S vaccine versus placebo. The receptors come from a person aged 18 to 59 who received the Ad26.COV2.S COVID-19 vaccine or a placebo.

The chain combines TRBV5-1 with TRBJ1-4, with no clear D. This CDR3 contains 16 residues. CDR1 is SGHRS, CDR2 YFSETQ, per germline. V shed 0 bases and J shed 4 bases, with 13 bases lying between them. In nucleotides, the CDR3 is TGCGCCAGCAGCTTGGCCGGTGGCGGATTTAATGAAAAACTGTTTTTT. It specifies CASSLAGGGFNEKLFF.

The rearrangement links TRBV29-1 to TRBJ2-3; 10 bases fit TRBD2. The CDR3 runs to 14 residues. Germline CDR1 reads SQVTM; CDR2 reads ANQGSEA. Losses at the gene ends were 7 bases for V and 6 bases for J; bases not matched to a gene: 10. The CDR3 DNA follows: TGCAGCGCAAGAGTAGCGGGGGGCCCCGATACGCAGTATTTT. It is translated as CSARVAGGPDTQYF.